This T cell receptor beta chain came from a study of shared clonotypes between healthy human individuals. Study-level information: There were three CD4 naive, three CD4 memory, two CD8 naive and one CD8 memory plates per donor.

The method was immunoSEQ multiplex PCR; TCRdb's version includes in-frame clones alone and lacks a portion of them. Here the sample spans approximately 980,000 clones, 60% to 85% being singletons. Comments on this clone: The same CDR3 is also encoded by other DNA sequences in this sample.

The CDR3 length is 14 residues. V lost 0 bases to trimming and J lost 4 bases, with 10 bases between them. Per the germline V gene, CDR1 is MGHRA and CDR2 is YSYEKL. Sequencing was carried out using memory CD4+ T cells sorted from blood. Stated subset: CD45RA-negative fraction. The TCR originated in a man aged 18 to 29 in good health. The chain couples TRBV4-1 to TRBJ2-7; D might be TRBD2 (6 bases). The CDR3 region is CASSQEAGTYEQYF. CDR3 DNA: TGCGCCAGCAGCCAAGAGGCAGGGACTTACGAGCAGTACTTC.